This T cell receptor beta chain was identified in a study of blood T cells in healthy people across ages. Using a J-beta primer mix together with a sample-barcoded 5' primer, a second PCR was run for about 6 to 11 cycles. One entry per CDR3 protein, called by TCRdb with MiXCR from the 5' RACE reads. The sample has 1.8 million or so distinct CDR3 sequences, about 39% seen once; the top ten hold 20% to 25%. The CDR3 spans 17 residues. The trim removed 0 bases at V and 4 bases at J, leaving 9 bases unmatched. Germline V gives CDR1 LGHNA, CDR2 YNFKEQ. Sequenced input: blood. This receptor was identified in a human donor in good health. This chain links TRBV4-2 with TRBJ2-1, with 7 positions matching TRBD2. DNA of the CDR3: TGTGCCAGCAGCCAAGATCAGGGACGGGGGGAATACAATGAGCAGTTCTTC. Protein product: CASSQDQGRGEYNEQFF.